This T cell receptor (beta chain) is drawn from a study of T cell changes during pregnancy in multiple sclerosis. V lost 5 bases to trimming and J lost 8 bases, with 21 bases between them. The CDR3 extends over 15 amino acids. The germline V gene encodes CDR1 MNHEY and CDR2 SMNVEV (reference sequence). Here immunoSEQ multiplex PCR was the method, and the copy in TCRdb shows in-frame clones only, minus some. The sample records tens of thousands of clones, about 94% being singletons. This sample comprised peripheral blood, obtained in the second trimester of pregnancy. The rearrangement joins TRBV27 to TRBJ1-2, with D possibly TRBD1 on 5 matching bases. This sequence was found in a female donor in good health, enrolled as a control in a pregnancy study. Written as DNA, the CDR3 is TGTGCCAGCAGTCCTCCGGGACTCTTGGAGTTGGGCTACACCTTC. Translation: CASSPPGLLELGYTF.